This T cell receptor (beta chain) was captured by sequencing in a study of OX40 agonist ivuxolimab in advanced cancers. Study as a whole: Ivuxolimab, which is an agonistic anti-OX40 (CD134) antibody, was administered to the patients. Cancers in dose escalation were hepatocellular, melanoma, renal cell and head and neck. About 42% of patients had received prior checkpoint inhibitor therapy. The study, taken as a whole, reports: Within 6 weeks, CD4+ and CD8+ blood T cells expanded clonally at 0.1 to 3.0 mg/kg.

Notes on this clone: What it recognizes is unknown.

The protocol was immunoSEQ multiplex PCR, while the TCRdb copy is restricted to in-frame clones and leaves out a portion. The sample lists about 81,000 clones; around 84% were seen once. Here the sequenced sample was CD4+ or CD8+ T cells sorted from blood, taken in a trial of the OX40 agonist ivuxolimab. This receptor was identified in an adult with an advanced solid tumor such as melanoma, head and neck, liver or kidney cancer.

CDR3 loop: CASSLDGRLQFF. The CDR3 DNA sequence: TGTGCCAGCAGCTTAGACGGGAGACTTCAGTTCTTC. The chain employs TRBV11-3 and TRBJ2-1, with D possibly matching TRBD2 (6 bases). The V end lost 0 bases, the J end lost 13 bases, and 10 bases lay between the germline ends. The CDR3 covers 12 residues. Looked up from germline, CDR1 is SGHNT and CDR2 is YENEEA.